The 32 T cell receptor beta chains reported below all come from one sample, sequenced in a study of blood T cell repertoires in COVID-19. Measured with immunoSEQ multiplex PCR; TCRdb has only the in-frame clones, and not every one. Of 70,000 to 95,000 clones in the sample, around four fifths were seen once. Sequenced sample: peripheral blood. The source of these receptors is a human donor in a cohort sampled during active COVID-19.

The rearrangement joins TRBV28 to TRBJ1-6, with D possibly matching TRBD1 (6 bases). Germline assignment: CDR1 MDHEN and CDR2 SYDVKM. The ends were cut back, 5 bases at V and 9 bases at J, with 11 bases in the middle. This CDR3 contains 13 residues. The CDR3 nucleotides are TGTGCCAGCAGTCGCGGGGGCCGTTCACCCCTCCACTTT. This gives the protein CASSRGGRSPLHF.

The chain employs TRBV19 and TRBJ1-5, with 7 positions matching TRBD1. Germline V gene sequence: CDR1 LNHDA, CDR2 SQIVND (reference sequence). J was trimmed by 5 bases and V by 6 bases; bases with no gene match: 7. This CDR3 comprises 14 residues. CDR3 amino acids: CASSLGQDYQPQHF. For the CDR3, the DNA is TGTGCCAGTAGCCTTGGACAGGACTATCAGCCCCAGCATTTT. The variable domain in full, with the rest retrieved from reference TRBV19 and TRBJ1-5, is DGGITQSPKYLFRKEGQNVTLSCEQNLNHDAMYWYRQDPGQGLRLIYYSQIVNDFQKGDIAEGYSVSREKKESFPLTVTSAQKNPTAFYLCASSLGQDYQPQHFGDGTRLSIL.

V usage is TRBV2 and J usage is TRBJ2-2; D not certain. CDR3 length: 13 residues. CDR1 and CDR2 (germline): SNHLY, FYNNEI. Trimming took 4 bases from V and 1 from J, leaving 4 bases between them. In nucleotides, the CDR3 is TGTGCCAGCAGTGCAGAGAACACCGGGGAGCTGTTTTTT. This gives the protein CASSAENTGELFF.

This chain links TRBV18 with TRBJ2-1; possibly TRBD1 for D (6 bases). The CDR3 spans 15 residues. Trimming cost V 4 bases and J 7 bases, with 17 bases left between them. Germline CDR1 is KGHSH and CDR2 is LQKENI. CDR3 sequence (DNA): TGTGCCAGCTCACAAGCGACAGGTAGCAGGAATGAGCAGTTCTTC. Its protein is CASSQATGSRNEQFF.

V usage is TRBV11-2 and J usage is TRBJ2-7; 8 bases are a match to TRBD1. CDR1 and CDR2 from the germline V gene are SGHAT and FQNNGV. With V trimmed by 2 bases and J by 3 bases, 3 bases remained unmatched. This CDR3 is built from 14 residues. CDR3 region: CASSLTGGNYEQYF. In nucleotides, the CDR3 is TGTGCCAGCAGCTTAACAGGGGGAAACTACGAGCAGTACTTC.

V gene TRBV7-9 combines with J gene TRBJ2-7, with 10 bases identical to TRBD1. The CDR3 has 14 amino acids. The J segment lost 5 bases and the V segment lost 5 bases, leaving 6 bases of the junction unmatched. CDR1 and CDR2 from the germline V gene are SEHNR and FQNEAQ (reference sequence). CDR3 protein: CASSRWDRGHEQYF. CDR3 sequence (DNA): TGTGCCAGCAGCCGCTGGGACAGGGGCCACGAGCAGTACTTC.

V and J are TRBV7-9 and TRBJ1-1; D may be TRBD1 (5 bases). V was shortened by 8 bases and J by 3 bases, with 16 bases between the two germline ends. The CDR3 spans 14 residues. CDR1 is SEHNR, CDR2 FQNEAQ, per germline (reference sequence). The CDR3 DNA reads TGTGCCAGCCGACTGCAGGGCGGTTACACTGAAGCTTTCTTT. Amino acids: CASRLQGGYTEAFF. Supplemented by reference TRBV7-9 and TRBJ1-1, the full variable domain reads DTGVSQNPRHKITKRGQNVTFRCDPISEHNRLYWYRQTLGQGPEFLTYFQNEAQLEKSRLLSDRFSAERPKGSFSTLEIQRTEQGDSAMYLCASRLQGGYTEAFFGQGTRLTVV.

As regards this clone: One end of the junction varies from germline; a read error may be responsible. The chain combines TRBV2 with TRBJ2-3, with D maybe TRBD2 (6 bases). CDR3 length: 14 amino acids. CDR1 is SNHLY, CDR2 FYNNEI, per germline. CDR3 sequence: CASSDRRGTDTQYF. In nucleotides, the CDR3 is TGTGCCAGCAGTGACAGGAGGGGCACCGATACGCAGTATTTT. Complete variable domain (other parts from reference TRBV2 and TRBJ2-3): EPEVTQTPSHQVTQMGQEVILRCVPISNHLYFYWYRQILGQKVEFLVSFYNNEISEKSEIFDDQFSVERPDGSNFTLKIRSTKLEDSAMYFCASSDRRGTDTQYFGPGTRLTVL.

The genes are TRBV6-5 and TRBJ1-3; D not resolved. Germline V gives CDR1 MNHEY, CDR2 SVGAGI. The CDR3 length is 15 residues. Trimming left V 2 bases short and J 3 bases short, with 11 bases between. Here the CDR3 DNA reads TGTGCCAGCAGTTACGGGGAGGGCCTTGGAAACACCATATATTTT. Its translation is CASSYGEGLGNTIYF.

This chain uses TRBV18 with TRBJ2-7; 7 bases align to TRBD1. Trimming cost V 3 bases and J 7 bases; bases outside gene matches: 6. This CDR3 has 13 residues. The germline CDR1 and CDR2 sequences are KGHSH and LQKENI. This CDR3 reads CASSPDRMGEQYF. Written as DNA, the CDR3 is TGTGCCAGCTCACCGGACAGGATGGGGGAGCAGTACTTC. Using reference TRBV18 and TRBJ2-7 for the parts outside the CDR3, the full variable domain is NAGVMQNPRHLVRRRGQEARLRCSPMKGHSHVYWYRQLPEEGLKFMVYLQKENIIDESGMPKERFSAEFPKEGPSILRIQQVVRGDSAAYFCASSPDRMGEQYFGPGTRLTVT.

V gene TRBV28 combines with J gene TRBJ1-2, with D possibly being TRBD1 (5 bases). The CDR3 is 14 amino acids. CDR1 is MDHEN and CDR2 is SYDVKM in the germline V gene. Trimming took 6 bases from V and 4 from J, leaving 15 bases between them. DNA for the CDR3: TGTGCCAGCAGCCGCCGGGACTCCAGCTATGGCTACACCTTC. As protein: CASSRRDSSYGYTF.

This clone was seen a single time. J is TRBJ2-5 and V is TRBV18, with D possibly being TRBD2 (6 bases). Germline V gene lookup returns CDR1 KGHSH and CDR2 LQKENI. The ends were cut back, 1 base at V and 5 bases at J, with 8 bases in the middle. The CDR3 spans 13 residues. CDR3 amino acids: CASSPRGVETQYF. The CDR3 DNA reads TGTGCCAGCTCACCACGGGGGGTGGAGACCCAGTACTTC. The full variable domain, rest sourced from reference TRBV18 and TRBJ2-5, is NAGVMQNPRHLVRRRGQEARLRCSPMKGHSHVYWYRQLPEEGLKFMVYLQKENIIDESGMPKERFSAEFPKEGPSILRIQQVVRGDSAAYFCASSPRGVETQYFGPGTRLLVL.

The J gene is TRBJ2-7, the V gene TRBV28; possibly TRBD2 for D (6 bases). Germline V gene data show CDR1 as MDHEN and CDR2 as SYDVKM. V was pared by 7 bases and J by 3 bases, with 13 bases between. The length of the CDR3 is 13 residues. CDR3 sequence: CASTLGGFYEQYF. The CDR3 nucleotides are TGTGCCAGCACCCTAGGAGGGTTCTACGAGCAGTACTTC.

This clone was seen a handful of times. The rearrangement joins TRBV5-1 to TRBJ1-5; D is possibly TRBD1 (6 bases). The germline gives CDR1 SGHRS, CDR2 YFSETQ. Trimming cost V 4 bases and J 7 bases, with 15 bases left between them. There are 14 residues in the CDR3. Here the CDR3 DNA reads TGCGCCAGCAGCCCTAAGGGGGGGAGGCAGCCCCAGCATTTT. Amino acid sequence: CASSPKGGRQPQHF.

The chain recombines TRBV5-5 with TRBJ2-3; 11 bases are shared with TRBD1. The germline V gene encodes CDR1 SGHKS and CDR2 YYEKEE (reference sequence). The CDR3 loop spans 14 amino acids. Trimming cost V 3 bases and J 4 bases; bases outside gene matches: 1. The DNA for the CDR3 is TGTGCCAGCAGCTCGGGACAGGGGGCAGATACGCAGTATTTT. Its translation: CASSSGQGADTQYF.

This chain joins TRBV5-4 and TRBJ2-6; 12 bases line up with TRBD2. The CDR3 is made up of 19 amino acids. V shed 4 bases, J shed 2 bases, and the junction held 10 bases outside the gene matches. In germline, CDR1 is SGHNT, CDR2 YYREEE (reference sequence). The DNA for the CDR3 is TGTGCCAGCAGCCTAACTTGGCTAGCGGGGGGGACTGGGGCCAACGTCCTGACTTTC. Translating gives CASSLTWLAGGTGANVLTF.

V gene TRBV28 combines with J gene TRBJ1-2; perhaps TRBD1 as D (5 bases). V lost 2 bases and J 9 bases, leaving 10 bases between the germline ends. The CDR3 runs to 12 residues. Germline V gene lookup returns CDR1 MDHEN and CDR2 SYDVKM. CDR3 coding DNA: TGTGCCAGCAGTTTAAGGGGAAATCGCTACACCTTC. The encoded protein is CASSLRGNRYTF.

The chain links TRBV20-1 to TRBJ1-5; 9 nucleotides line up with TRBD1. The germline gives CDR1 DFQATT, CDR2 SNEGSKA (reference sequence). Trimming removed 3 bases from V and 5 bases from J; junction bases left unmatched: 8. This CDR3 contains 15 residues. In nucleotides, the CDR3 is TGCAGTGCTAGTTTCAAGGACAGGGGAGATCAGCCCCAGCATTTT. It specifies CSASFKDRGDQPQHF.

This clone was seen a single time. This chain joins TRBV7-2 and TRBJ1-1; D perhaps matches TRBD1 (6 bases). Germline V lookup: CDR1 SGHTA, CDR2 FQGNSA. The CDR3 contains 15 residues. With 4 bases removed from V and 1 base from J, the gap between germline ends came to 13 bases. Here the CDR3 reads CASSYSRTANTEAFF. Here the CDR3 DNA reads TGTGCCAGCAGCTACTCGAGGACAGCGAACACTGAAGCTTTCTTT.

The chain has TRBV4-1 and TRBJ2-2; D may be TRBD2 (5 bases). Trimming cost V 4 bases and J 0 bases, with 15 bases left between them. The CDR3 has 17 amino acids. Germline V gene data show CDR1 as MGHRA and CDR2 as YSYEKL. CDR3 DNA sequence: TGCGCCAGCAGCCCGACTTTCGGAGGACCGAACACCGGGGAGCTGTTTTTT. Its translation: CASSPTFGGPNTGELFF.

This clone came up a few times. Here the CDR3 reads CASSEAQWGTFYGYTF. The CDR3 region has the DNA TGCGCCAGCAGCGAAGCCCAGTGGGGGACATTCTATGGCTACACCTTC. The chain combines TRBV4-1 with TRBJ1-2; maybe TRBD1 (6 bases). V gave up 5 bases and J gave up 4 bases, with 20 bases separating them. Germline V gives CDR1 MGHRA, CDR2 YSYEKL. The CDR3 spans 16 residues.

This clone was picked up a small number of times. The rearrangement uses TRBV9 and TRBJ2-1, with a tentative D call TRBD1 (6 bases). With 1 base removed from V and 9 bases from J, the gap between germline ends came to 11 bases. CDR3 length equals 13 residues. Germline V gene data show CDR1 as SGDLS and CDR2 as YYNGEE. The CDR3: CASSVTGQAEQFF. CDR3 nucleotides: TGTGCCAGCAGCGTAACAGGGCAGGCTGAGCAGTTCTTC.

The rearrangement uses TRBV4-3 and TRBJ1-1; D remains unclear. The CDR3 length is 15 residues. Germline CDR1 and CDR2: LGHNA and YSLEER. V lost 0 bases to trimming and J lost 0 bases, with 8 bases between them. DNA of the CDR3: TGCGCCAGCAGCCAAGATCCGACACTGAACACTGAAGCTTTCTTT. Translating it yields CASSQDPTLNTEAFF.

In this sample, this clone turned up once. This chain joins TRBV24-1 and TRBJ2-2, with TRBD1 matching 10 bases. This CDR3 is built from 15 residues. Germline loops: CDR1 KGHDR, CDR2 SFDVKD. Trimming removed 5 bases from V and 4 bases from J; junction bases left unmatched: 3. The CDR3 DNA follows: TGTGCCACCAGTGCGGGACAGGGGTTCACCGGGGAGCTGTTTTTT. Protein sequence: CATSAGQGFTGELFF.

This clone was observed a single time. The chain links TRBV9 to TRBJ1-1, with 10 bases identical to TRBD1. The ends lost 3 bases at V and 1 base at J; junction bases unmatched: 6. The CDR3 consists of 16 residues. From germline, CDR1 is SGDLS and CDR2 YYNGEE. CDR3 sequence: CASSAGTGAWNTEAFF. Written as DNA, the CDR3 is TGTGCCAGCAGCGCCGGGACAGGGGCATGGAACACTGAAGCTTTCTTT.

V and J are TRBV5-4 and TRBJ1-4, with 7 bases that match TRBD1. V was clipped by 7 bases and J by 5 bases; unmatched bases: 2. The CDR3 extends over 12 amino acids. Germline CDR1 reads SGHNT; CDR2 reads YYREEE (reference sequence). The CDR3 loop is CASGTVNEKLFF. CDR3 coding DNA: TGTGCCAGCGGGACAGTCAATGAAAAACTGTTTTTT.

The chain recombines TRBV29-1 with TRBJ2-5; D perhaps matches TRBD1 (5 bases). The germline CDR1 and CDR2 sequences are SQVTM and ANQGSEA. Trimming removed 4 bases at V and 1 base at J, with 7 bases between. The CDR3 has 12 residues. This chain's CDR3 is CSVGQFQETQYF. CDR3 coding DNA: TGCAGCGTTGGACAGTTCCAAGAGACCCAGTACTTC.

The genes are TRBV6-5 and TRBJ2-7; a possible D gene is TRBD2 (7 bases). The germline CDR1 and CDR2 sequences are MNHEY and SVGAGI. This CDR3 region has 14 residues. The V end lost 6 bases, the J end lost 5 bases, and 17 bases lay between the germline ends. The CDR3 DNA sequence: TGTGCCAGCAGAACGAAGGGGGGGGGCCACGAGCAGTACTTC. Protein sequence: CASRTKGGGHEQYF.

The chain is built from TRBV6-5 and TRBJ1-1; a possible D gene is TRBD1 (6 bases). The CDR3 runs 15 residues. CDR1 and CDR2 (germline): MNHEY, SVGAGI. Trimming took off 6 bases at V and 0 bases at J, with 14 bases between the two ends. The CDR3 loop is CASRRQAAMNTEAFF. In DNA, the CDR3 is TGTGCCAGCAGGAGACAGGCTGCCATGAACACTGAAGCTTTCTTT.

The chain employs TRBV18 and TRBJ2-7, with D maybe TRBD2 (5 bases). The ends were cut back, 2 bases at V and 5 bases at J, with 7 bases in the middle. Germline V lookup: CDR1 KGHSH, CDR2 LQKENI. The CDR3 extends over 12 amino acids. The CDR3 sequence is CASSPARDEQYF. The CDR3 coding sequence is TGTGCCAGCTCACCAGCGAGGGACGAGCAGTACTTC.

J is TRBJ1-5 and V is TRBV6-5; a possible D gene is TRBD1 (5 bases). Deletions cut 0 bases from V and 7 bases from J, with 13 bases between. Germline V lookup: CDR1 MNHEY, CDR2 SVGAGI. The CDR3 extends over 15 amino acids. CDR3 in amino acids: CASSYSGGMGQPQHF. CDR3 nucleotide sequence: TGTGCCAGCAGTTACTCGGGGGGGATGGGGCAGCCCCAGCATTTT.

The chain uses TRBV6-5 and TRBJ2-5; a possible D gene is TRBD1 (6 bases). Trimming took off 0 bases at V and 4 bases at J, with 9 bases between the two ends. The CDR3 has 14 residues. Germline V gene lookup returns CDR1 MNHEY and CDR2 SVGAGI. The CDR3 nucleotides read TGTGCCAGCAGTTACTCACAGGGAAGAGAGACCCAGTACTTC. Protein sequence: CASSYSQGRETQYF.